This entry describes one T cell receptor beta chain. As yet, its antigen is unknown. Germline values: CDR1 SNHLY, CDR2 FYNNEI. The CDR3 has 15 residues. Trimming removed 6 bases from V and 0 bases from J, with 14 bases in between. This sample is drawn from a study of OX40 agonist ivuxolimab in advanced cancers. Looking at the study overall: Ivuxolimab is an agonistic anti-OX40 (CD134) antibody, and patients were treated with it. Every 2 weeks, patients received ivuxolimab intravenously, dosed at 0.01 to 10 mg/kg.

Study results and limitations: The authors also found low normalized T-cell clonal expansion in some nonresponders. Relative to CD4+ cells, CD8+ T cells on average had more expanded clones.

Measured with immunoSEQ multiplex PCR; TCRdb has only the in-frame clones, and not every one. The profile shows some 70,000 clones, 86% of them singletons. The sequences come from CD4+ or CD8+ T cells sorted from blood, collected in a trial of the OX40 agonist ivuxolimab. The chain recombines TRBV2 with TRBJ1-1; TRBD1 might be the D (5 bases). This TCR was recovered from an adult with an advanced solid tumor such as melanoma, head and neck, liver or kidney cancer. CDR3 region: CASRGPEFMNTEAFF. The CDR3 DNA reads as TGTGCCAGCAGGGGACCAGAGTTCATGAACACTGAAGCTTTCTTT.